This T cell receptor beta chain originates from a study of T cell responses to AZD1222 COVID-19 vaccine. The CDR3 contains 18 residues. CDR1 is MGHRA and CDR2 is YSYEKL in the germline V gene. V shed 0 bases, J shed 2 bases, and the junction held 11 bases outside the gene matches. TCRdb's copy holds only in-frame clones and misses some; the assay was immunoSEQ multiplex PCR. The data show approximately 150,000 clones, 89% seen once. This chain joins TRBV4-1 and TRBJ2-7; 9 nucleotides match TRBD2. The sequenced sample was peripheral blood, obtained 28 days after the second AZD1222 dose. This TCR was recovered from an adult who received the AZD1222 COVID-19 vaccine. The CDR3: CASSQEVIRTSVTYEQYF. CDR3 nucleotides: TGCGCCAGCAGCCAAGAAGTAATCCGGACTAGCGTTACCTACGAGCAGTACTTC.